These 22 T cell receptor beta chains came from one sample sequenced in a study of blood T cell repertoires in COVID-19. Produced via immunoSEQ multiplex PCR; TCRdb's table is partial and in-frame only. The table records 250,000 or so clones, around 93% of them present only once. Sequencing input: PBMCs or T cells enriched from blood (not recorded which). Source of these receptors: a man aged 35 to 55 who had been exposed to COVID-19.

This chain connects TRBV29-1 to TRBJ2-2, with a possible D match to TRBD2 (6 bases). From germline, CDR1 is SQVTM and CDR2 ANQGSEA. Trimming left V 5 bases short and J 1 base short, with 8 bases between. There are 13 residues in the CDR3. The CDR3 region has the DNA TGCAGCGTTCGGGGGATGAACACCGGGGAGCTGTTTTTT. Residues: CSVRGMNTGELFF.

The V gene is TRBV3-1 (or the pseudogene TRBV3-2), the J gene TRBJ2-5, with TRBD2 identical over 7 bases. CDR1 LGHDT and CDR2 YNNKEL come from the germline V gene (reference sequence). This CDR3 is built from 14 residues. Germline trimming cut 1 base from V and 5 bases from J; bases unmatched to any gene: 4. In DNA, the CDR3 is TGTGCCAGCAGCCAAGGCCGCGGGAGTGAGACCCAGTACTTC. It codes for CASSQGRGSETQYF.

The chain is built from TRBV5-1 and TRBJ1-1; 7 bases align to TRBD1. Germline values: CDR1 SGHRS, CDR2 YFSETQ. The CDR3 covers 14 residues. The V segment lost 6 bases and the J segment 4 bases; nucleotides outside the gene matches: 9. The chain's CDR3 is CASTATGIITEAFF. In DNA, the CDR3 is TGCGCCAGCACCGCGACAGGGATAATCACTGAAGCTTTCTTT.

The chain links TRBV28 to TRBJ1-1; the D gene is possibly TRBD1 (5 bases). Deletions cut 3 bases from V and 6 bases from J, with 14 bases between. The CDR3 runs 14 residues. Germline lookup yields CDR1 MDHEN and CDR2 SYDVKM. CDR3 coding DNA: TGTGCCAGCAGTTTTGTGGCTTTGGGGCCTGAAGCTTTCTTT. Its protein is CASSFVALGPEAFF.

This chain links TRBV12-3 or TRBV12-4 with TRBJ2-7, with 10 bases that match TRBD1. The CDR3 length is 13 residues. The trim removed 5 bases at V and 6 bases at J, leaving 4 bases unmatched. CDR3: CASSRQGASEQYF. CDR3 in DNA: TGTGCCAGCAGTAGACAGGGGGCCAGCGAGCAGTACTTC.

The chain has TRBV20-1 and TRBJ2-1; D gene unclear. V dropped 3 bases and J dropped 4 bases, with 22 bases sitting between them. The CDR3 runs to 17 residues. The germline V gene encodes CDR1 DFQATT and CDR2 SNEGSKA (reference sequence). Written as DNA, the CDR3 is TGCAGTGCTAGTTTAGTCCCGAACCGTTCTAAATACAATGAGCAGTTCTTC. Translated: CSASLVPNRSKYNEQFF.

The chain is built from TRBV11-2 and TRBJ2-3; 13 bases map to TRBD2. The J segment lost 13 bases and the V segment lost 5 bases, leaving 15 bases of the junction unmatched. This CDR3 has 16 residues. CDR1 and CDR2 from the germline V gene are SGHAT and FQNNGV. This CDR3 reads CASSDIIRTSGSTEYF. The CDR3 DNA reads TGTGCCAGCAGCGACATAATTAGGACTAGCGGGAGCACGGAGTATTTT. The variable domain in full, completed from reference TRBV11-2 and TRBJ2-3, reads EAGVAQSPRYKIIEKRQSVAFWCNPISGHATLYWYQQILGQGPKLLIQFQNNGVVDDSQLPKDRFSAERLKGVDSTLKIQPAKLEDSAVYLCASSDIIRTSGSTEYFGPGTRLTVL.

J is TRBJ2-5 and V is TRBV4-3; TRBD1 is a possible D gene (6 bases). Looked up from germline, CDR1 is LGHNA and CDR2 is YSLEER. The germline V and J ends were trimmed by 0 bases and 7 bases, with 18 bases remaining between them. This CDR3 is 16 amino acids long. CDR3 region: CASSQEWDNLAGTQYF. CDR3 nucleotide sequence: TGCGCCAGCAGCCAAGAATGGGACAACCTGGCGGGGACCCAGTACTTC.

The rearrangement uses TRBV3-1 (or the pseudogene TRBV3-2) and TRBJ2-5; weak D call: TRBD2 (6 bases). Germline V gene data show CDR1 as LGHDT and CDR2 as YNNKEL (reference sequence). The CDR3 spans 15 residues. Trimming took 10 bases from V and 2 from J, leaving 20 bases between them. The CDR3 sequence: CATQVRGGTQETQYF. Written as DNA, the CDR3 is TGTGCCACCCAAGTTCGGGGAGGTACGCAAGAGACCCAGTACTTC.

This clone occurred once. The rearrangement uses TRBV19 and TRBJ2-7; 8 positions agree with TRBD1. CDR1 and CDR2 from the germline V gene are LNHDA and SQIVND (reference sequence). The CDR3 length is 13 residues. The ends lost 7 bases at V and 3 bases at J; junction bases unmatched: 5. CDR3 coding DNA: TGTGCCAGTACCGGACAGGGCTTCTACGAGCAGTACTTC. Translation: CASTGQGFYEQYF.

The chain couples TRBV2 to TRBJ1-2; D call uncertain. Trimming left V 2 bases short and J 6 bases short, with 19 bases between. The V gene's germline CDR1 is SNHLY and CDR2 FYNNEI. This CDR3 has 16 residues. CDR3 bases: TGTGCCAGCAGTGAAAAATACGGGTGGCGGGAAAATGGCTACACCTTC. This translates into CASSEKYGWRENGYTF.

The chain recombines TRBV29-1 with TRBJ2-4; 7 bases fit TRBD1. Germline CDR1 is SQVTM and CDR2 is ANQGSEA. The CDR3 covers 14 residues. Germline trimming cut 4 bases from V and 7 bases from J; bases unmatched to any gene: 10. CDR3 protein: CSVVEGAKSNIQYF. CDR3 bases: TGCAGCGTTGTAGAGGGGGCGAAATCGAACATTCAGTACTTC.

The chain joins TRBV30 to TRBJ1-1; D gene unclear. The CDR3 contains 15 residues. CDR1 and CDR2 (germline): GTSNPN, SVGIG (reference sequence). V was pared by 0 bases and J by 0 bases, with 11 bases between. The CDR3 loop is CAWSVLYTMNTEAFF. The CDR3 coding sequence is TGTGCCTGGAGTGTACTCTATACTATGAACACTGAAGCTTTCTTT.

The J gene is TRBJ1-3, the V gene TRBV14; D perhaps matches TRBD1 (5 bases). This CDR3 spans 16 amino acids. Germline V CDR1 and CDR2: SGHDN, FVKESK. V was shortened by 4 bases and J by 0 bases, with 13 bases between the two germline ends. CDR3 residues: CASSPRQKASGNTIYF. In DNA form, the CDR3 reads TGTGCCAGCAGCCCCCGACAGAAAGCCTCTGGAAACACCATATATTTT.

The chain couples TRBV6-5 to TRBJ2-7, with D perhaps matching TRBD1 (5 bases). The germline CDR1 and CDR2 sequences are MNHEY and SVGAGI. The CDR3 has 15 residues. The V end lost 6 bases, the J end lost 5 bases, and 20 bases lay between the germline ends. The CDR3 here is CASRLGQSPSHEQYF. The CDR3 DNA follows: TGTGCCAGCAGGTTGGGGCAATCCCCTTCCCACGAGCAGTACTTC.

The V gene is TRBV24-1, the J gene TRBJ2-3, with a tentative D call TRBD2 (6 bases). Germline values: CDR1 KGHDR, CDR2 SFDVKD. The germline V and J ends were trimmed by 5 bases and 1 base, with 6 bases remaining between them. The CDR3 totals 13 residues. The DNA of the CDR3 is TGTGCCACCAGTGGGGGGGGCACAGATACGCAGTATTTT. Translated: CATSGGGTDTQYF.

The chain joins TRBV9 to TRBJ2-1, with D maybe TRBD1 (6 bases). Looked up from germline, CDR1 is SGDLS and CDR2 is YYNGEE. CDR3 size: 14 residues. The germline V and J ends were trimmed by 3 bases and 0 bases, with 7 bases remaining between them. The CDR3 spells CASSATGSYNEQFF. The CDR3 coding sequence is TGTGCCAGCAGCGCGACAGGCTCCTACAATGAGCAGTTCTTC.

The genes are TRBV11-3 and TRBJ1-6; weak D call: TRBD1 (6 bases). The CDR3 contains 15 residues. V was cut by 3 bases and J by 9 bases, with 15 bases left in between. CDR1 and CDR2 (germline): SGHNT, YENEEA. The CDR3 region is CASSLKGVWGSPLHF. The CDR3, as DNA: TGTGCCAGCAGCTTGAAGGGGGTCTGGGGTTCACCCCTCCACTTT.

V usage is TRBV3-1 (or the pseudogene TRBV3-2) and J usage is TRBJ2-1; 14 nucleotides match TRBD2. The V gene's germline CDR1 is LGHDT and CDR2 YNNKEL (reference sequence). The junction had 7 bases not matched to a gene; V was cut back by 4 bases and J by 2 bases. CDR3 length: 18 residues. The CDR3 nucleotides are TGTGCCAGCAGCCCCGGACTAGCGGGGGGCTGGGCCTACAATGAGCAGTTCTTC. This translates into CASSPGLAGGWAYNEQFF.

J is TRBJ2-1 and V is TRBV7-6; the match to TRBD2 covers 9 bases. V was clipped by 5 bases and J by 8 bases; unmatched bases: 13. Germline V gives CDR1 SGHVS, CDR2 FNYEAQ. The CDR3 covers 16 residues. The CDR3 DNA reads TGTGCCAGCAGCCTAAGACTAGCGGCTGTCGGGGATGAGCAGTTCTTC. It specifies CASSLRLAAVGDEQFF. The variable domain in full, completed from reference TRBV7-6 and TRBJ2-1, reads GAGVSQSPRYKVTKRGQDVALRCDPISGHVSLYWYRQALGQGPEFLTYFNYEAQQDKSGLPNDRFSAERPEGSISTLTIQRTEQRDSAMYRCASSLRLAAVGDEQFFGPGTRLTVL.

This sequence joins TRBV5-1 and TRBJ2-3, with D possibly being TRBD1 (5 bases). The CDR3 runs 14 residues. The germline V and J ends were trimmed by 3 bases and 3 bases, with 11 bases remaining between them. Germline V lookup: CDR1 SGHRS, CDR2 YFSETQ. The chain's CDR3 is CASSSSTETDTQYF. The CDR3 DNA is TGCGCCAGCAGCTCATCGACAGAAACAGATACGCAGTATTTT. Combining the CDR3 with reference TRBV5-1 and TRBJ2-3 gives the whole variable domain KAGVTQTPRYLIKTRGQQVTLSCSPISGHRSVSWYQQTPGQGLQFLFEYFSETQRNKGNFPGRFSGRQFSNSRSEMNVSTLELGDSALYLCASSSSTETDTQYFGPGTRLTVL.

The CDR3 loop reads CASSLEMGAEAFF. The CDR3 coding sequence is TGTGCCAGCAGCTTGGAAATGGGAGCTGAAGCTTTCTTT. The V gene is TRBV7-9, the J gene TRBJ1-1; D gene unclear. This CDR3 contains 13 residues. Trimming removed 3 bases at V and 6 bases at J, with 11 bases between. The V gene's germline CDR1 is SEHNR and CDR2 FQNEAQ (reference sequence).